This T cell receptor (beta chain) was sequenced in a study of T cells in tuberculosis. Study in general: Within 7 days of starting treatment, or before, PBMC were stored.

CDR1 and CDR2 from the germline V gene are MNHNY and SVGAGI (reference sequence). This CDR3 has 16 residues. V was pared by 2 bases and J by 4 bases, with 15 bases between. Data came from immunoSEQ multiplex PCR; TCRdb stores just in-frame clones and leaves some out. In the table there are under 40,000 clones, approximately 93% of which are singletons. Time point of the sample: new active TB diagnosis, blood taken before or within 7 days of starting treatment. This specimen was PBMCs, taken at tuberculosis diagnosis. This clonotype originated in an adult with tuberculosis. This chain links TRBV6-6 with TRBJ2-1; a possible D gene is TRBD2 (5 bases). The CDR3 nucleotides are TGTGCCAGCAGTTACCCCTCGGAAGCGGCGTACAATGAGCAGTTCTTC. Amino acids: CASSYPSEAAYNEQFF.